This TCR beta chain derives from a study of cytomegalovirus exposure and HLA in healthy donors. Researchers ran the PCR with 60 Vbeta and 13 Jbeta primers. The repertoire was sequenced with immunoSEQ multiplex PCR; TCRdb's copy has only in-frame clones and lacks some. This sample has roughly 130,000 clones, with just over 65% found just once. V shed 3 bases, J shed 2 bases, and the junction held 6 bases outside the gene matches. Germline V CDR1 and CDR2: SGDLS, YYNGEE. This CDR3 has 15 amino acids. On this clone itself: Its specificity is not known.

Whole-study results and caveats: Certain sequence variants were highly shared and formed a cluster, and this cluster was likely a sequencing artifact. Researchers reported in a later analysis that common viral pathogens appeared linked to several top clusters.

V gene TRBV9 combines with J gene TRBJ2-7; 9 nucleotides align to TRBD2. This receptor was identified in a woman in her sixties in good health and CMV-seronegative. Sequencing used PBMCs. The chain's CDR3 is CASSARLAEPYEQYF. The CDR3 nucleotides read TGTGCCAGCAGCGCAAGACTAGCGGAGCCCTACGAGCAGTACTTC.